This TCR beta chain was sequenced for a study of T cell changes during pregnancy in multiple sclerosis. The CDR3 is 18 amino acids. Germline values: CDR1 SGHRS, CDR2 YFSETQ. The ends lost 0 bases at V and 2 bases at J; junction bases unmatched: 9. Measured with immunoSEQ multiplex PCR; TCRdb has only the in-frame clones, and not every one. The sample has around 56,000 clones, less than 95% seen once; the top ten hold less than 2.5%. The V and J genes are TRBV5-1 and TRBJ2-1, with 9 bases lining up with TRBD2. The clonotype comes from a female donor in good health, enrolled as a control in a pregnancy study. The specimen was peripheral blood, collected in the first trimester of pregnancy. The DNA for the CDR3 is TGCGCCAGCAGCTTGGATCTAGCGGGACCAAGACCCTACAATGAGCAGTTCTTC. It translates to CASSLDLAGPRPYNEQFF.